A single sample gave rise to the 10 T cell receptor beta chains below, sequenced in a study of glioma-infiltrating T cells. The iRepertoire nested amplicon-rescue multiplex PCR amplified TCR alpha and beta CDR3s from RNA. A single record per CDR3 protein comes from TCRdb applying MiXCR to the multiplex PCR reads. Of about 130,000 distinct CDR3 sequences in the sample, 24% were seen once. The sequencing input was glioma tissue, nonneoplastic brain tissue, or PBMCs (not recorded which). These receptors were taken from a human donor with low-grade glioma or glioblastoma, undergoing nonglioma brain surgery, or in good health (not recorded which).

The genes are TRBV28 and TRBJ1-2; TRBD1 is a possible D gene (6 bases). The germline CDR1 and CDR2 sequences are MDHEN and SYDVKM. Trimming removed 1 base from V and 3 bases from J, with 15 bases in between. This CDR3 spans 16 amino acids. The CDR3 DNA follows: TGTGCCAGCAGTTTATCTTCCCCCAGGGGCGACTATGGCTACACCTTC. This encodes CASSLSSPRGDYGYTF.

The rearrangement joins TRBV5-1 to TRBJ2-7, with 14 bases matching TRBD2. The length of the CDR3 is 16 residues. Trimming cost V 4 bases and J 7 bases; bases outside gene matches: 10. Germline CDR1 SGHRS, CDR2 YFSETQ. The CDR3 protein is CASSNGLAGGYNEQYV. The CDR3 DNA sequence: TGCGCCAGCAGCAACGGACTAGCGGGGGGTTACAATGAGCAGTACGTC.

Of note for this clonotype: Being one base from a much bigger clone, this may be a read error. This rearrangement joins TRBV27 to TRBJ1-6; D may be TRBD1 (5 bases). In germline, CDR1 is MNHEY, CDR2 SMNVEV (reference sequence). CDR3 length: 14 amino acids. CDR3 residues: CTSNHNLGHSPLHF. For the CDR3, the DNA is TGTACCAGCAACCATAACTTGGGGCATTCACCCCTCCACTTT.

The V call is TRBV12-3 or TRBV12-4, the J call TRBJ1-5; tentative D call: TRBD1 (6 bases). The CDR3 length is 15 residues. The V and J ends lost 5 bases and 3 bases respectively, with 14 bases between them. The CDR3 loop is CASSARTANNQPQHF. DNA of the CDR3: TGTGCCAGCAGTGCCCGGACAGCTAACAATCAGCCCCAGCATTTT.

The genes are TRBV6-1 and TRBJ2-7; D uncertain. Trimming left V 2 bases short and J 0 bases short, with 8 bases between. The CDR3 consists of 14 residues. Germline values: CDR1 MNHNS, CDR2 SASEGT. The CDR3 DNA reads TGTGCCAGCAGTGAAATTAGCATCTCCTACGAGCAGTACGTC. Translated: CASSEISISYEQYV.

The chain uses TRBV19 and TRBJ2-1; TRBD2 matches at 9 bases. J gave up 8 bases and V 1 base, and 3 bases lay outside the gene matches. CDR1 is LNHDA, CDR2 SQIVND, per germline (reference sequence). The CDR3 consists of 14 residues. The CDR3 spells CASSIGSGSHEQFF. CDR3 coding DNA: TGTGCCAGTAGTATAGGTAGCGGGAGCCATGAGCAGTTCTTC.

Worth noting for this clonotype: A much larger clone lies one base from this, so it may be a read error. V usage is TRBV6-6 and J usage is TRBJ1-5; 11 nucleotides agree with TRBD1. Germline assignment: CDR1 MNHNY and CDR2 SVGAGI (reference sequence). The CDR3 consists of 16 residues. DNA of the CDR3: TGTGCCAGCAGTCCCTGGACAGGGGGCGGCAATCAGCCCAAGCATTTT. This translates into CASSPWTGGGNQPKHF.

This clonotype was counted between two and nine times. V gene TRBV2 combines with J gene TRBJ2-1; TRBD1 agrees at 9 bases. The V gene end was trimmed by 6 bases and the J gene end by 5 bases; junction bases not matched to a gene: 8. CDR1 and CDR2 (germline): SNHLY, FYNNEI. This CDR3 has 15 residues. CDR3 sequence reads: CASRDGQGRDNEQFF. The CDR3 DNA reads as TGTGCCAGCAGGGACGGACAGGGGAGGGACAATGAGCAGTTCTTC.

This clonotype was seen many times. The chain employs TRBV24-1 and TRBJ2-3; tentative D call: TRBD2 (5 bases). This CDR3 comprises 12 residues. The ends were cut back, 4 bases at V and 6 bases at J, with 7 bases in the middle. Germline CDR1 reads KGHDR; CDR2 reads SFDVKD. CDR3 coding DNA: TGTGCCACCAGTGAGAGGGATGATACGCAGTATTTT. Translation gives CATSERDDTQYF.

This clonotype was counted between two and nine times. This chain joins TRBV2 and TRBJ1-6; TRBD1 aligns across 8 bases. Germline V gene lookup returns CDR1 SNHLY and CDR2 FYNNEI. The CDR3 has 14 residues. V lost 5 bases to trimming and J lost 6 bases; unmatched junction nucleotides: 3. The CDR3 reads CASSLTGANSPLHF. CDR3 nucleotides: TGTGCCAGCAGTTTGACAGGGGCTAATTCACCCCTCCACTTT.